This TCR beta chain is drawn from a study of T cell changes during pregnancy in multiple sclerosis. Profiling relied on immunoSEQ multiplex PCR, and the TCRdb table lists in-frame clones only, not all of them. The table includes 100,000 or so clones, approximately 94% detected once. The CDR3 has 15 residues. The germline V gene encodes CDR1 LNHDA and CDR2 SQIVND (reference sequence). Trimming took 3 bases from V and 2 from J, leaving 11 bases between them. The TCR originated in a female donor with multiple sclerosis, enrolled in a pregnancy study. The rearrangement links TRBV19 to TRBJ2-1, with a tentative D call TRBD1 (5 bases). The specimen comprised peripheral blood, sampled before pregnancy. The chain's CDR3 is CASSIGQGAYNEQFF. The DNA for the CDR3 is TGTGCCAGTAGTATCGGGCAGGGCGCCTACAATGAGCAGTTCTTC.